One and the same sample provided the 30 T cell receptor beta chains below, sequenced in a study of blood T cells in healthy people across ages. A second PCR of about 7 to 11 cycles used a sample-barcoded 5' primer and a J-beta primer mix. TCRdb used MiXCR to reprocess the 5' RACE reads, holding one entry per CDR3 protein. The sample has about 800,000 distinct CDR3 sequences; just under 25% are singletons. The same data also went into a second study, on T cells of mothers and their children.

Sequencing was performed on blood. The receptors here all came from a boy aged 5-17 years in good health.

This clonotype was observed a handful of times. The V gene is TRBV7-9, the J gene TRBJ2-7, with TRBD1 matching over 7 bases. This CDR3 has 15 amino acids. The V and J ends lost 5 bases and 3 bases, in that order; junction bases with no gene match: 10. Germline loops: CDR1 SEHNR, CDR2 FQNEAQ (reference sequence). The CDR3 DNA reads TGTGCCAGCAGCACTACGGGACAGACCCTCTACGAGCAGTACTTC. Translation: CASSTTGQTLYEQYF. Using reference TRBV7-9 and TRBJ2-7 for the parts outside the CDR3, the full variable domain is DTGVSQNPRHKITKRGQNVTFRCDPISEHNRLYWYRQTLGQGPEFLTYFQNEAQLEKSRLLSDRFSAERPKGSFSTLEIQRTEQGDSAMYLCASSTTGQTLYEQYFGPGTRLTVT.

This clonotype has just one count. V and J are TRBV6-2 or TRBV6-3 and TRBJ2-3; 7 positions match TRBD2. CDR1 is MNHEY and CDR2 is SVGEGT in the germline V gene. This CDR3 comprises 14 residues. J was trimmed by 4 bases and V by 2 bases; bases with no gene match: 3. DNA of the CDR3: TGTGCCAGCAGTTACCGGGACTACCCAGATACGCAGTATTTT. Protein: CASSYRDYPDTQYF.

The rearrangement joins TRBV28 to TRBJ1-1; tentatively, D is TRBD1 (6 bases). Germline CDR1 is MDHEN and CDR2 is SYDVKM. The V gene lost 7 bases and the J gene lost 0 bases, with 12 bases spanning the gap. This CDR3 region has 14 residues. CDR3 bases: TGTGCCAGCAATGGGGGGCAGGTGAACACTGAAGCTTTCTTT. It yields the protein CASNGGQVNTEAFF. The full variable domain, completed using reference TRBV28 and TRBJ1-1, is DVKVTQSSRYLVKRTGEKVFLECVQDMDHENMFWYRQDPGLGLRLIYFSYDVKMKEKGDIPEGYSVSREKKERFSLILESASTNQTSMYLCASNGGQVNTEAFFGQGTRLTVV.

This clonotype was detected only a few times. The chain employs TRBV7-2 and TRBJ2-5; 10 bases align to TRBD1. The germline V gene encodes CDR1 SGHTA and CDR2 FQGNSA. The CDR3 runs 16 residues. The V segment lost 0 bases and the J segment 5 bases; nucleotides outside the gene matches: 6. In nucleotides, the CDR3 is TGTGCCAGCAGCTTAGCCCGGGACAGGGGCTTGGAGACCCAGTACTTC. It translates to CASSLARDRGLETQYF.

Only a few counts were recorded for this clonotype. The rearrangement uses TRBV20-1 and TRBJ2-6; D gene ambiguous. The germline V gene encodes CDR1 DFQATT and CDR2 SNEGSKA (reference sequence). V was clipped by 5 bases and J by 0 bases, with 8 bases between them. This CDR3 region has 14 residues. Written as DNA, the CDR3 is TGCAGTGCTTATCAGGACTCTGGGGCCAACGTCCTGACTTTC. Translated, it gives CSAYQDSGANVLTF.

The chain combines TRBV7-3 with TRBJ2-6, with D tentatively TRBD1 (5 bases). This CDR3 has 15 residues. Trimming pared 2 bases from V and 4 bases from J, leaving 9 bases between. The V gene's germline CDR1 is SGHTA and CDR2 FQGTGA. CDR3 protein: CASSLQGNGANVLTF. CDR3 DNA: TGTGCCAGCAGCTTACAGGGTAACGGGGCCAACGTCCTGACTTTC.

This clonotype was detected a few times. J is TRBJ2-7 and V is TRBV4-3; possibly TRBD1 or TRBD2 for D (5 bases each). Germline V lookup: CDR1 LGHNA, CDR2 YSLEER. This CDR3 has 15 residues. V was trimmed by 0 bases and J by 3 bases, leaving 12 bases between them. The CDR3 is CASSQERDGVYEQYF. The CDR3 bases are TGCGCCAGCAGCCAAGAGAGGGACGGAGTCTACGAGCAGTACTTC.

The chain is built from TRBV12-3 or TRBV12-4 and TRBJ1-1; possible D gene TRBD1, 5 bases. The CDR3 has 15 residues. V was pared by 5 bases and J by 5 bases, with 18 bases between. This CDR3 reads CASSPYSREGTEAFF. The CDR3 region has the DNA TGTGCCAGCAGTCCCTACTCCAGGGAAGGGACTGAAGCTTTCTTT.

The chain has TRBV6-6 and TRBJ2-5; no definite D call. V lost 0 bases and J 1 base, leaving 12 bases between the germline ends. The CDR3 spans 16 residues. Germline V gene data show CDR1 as MNHNY and CDR2 as SVGAGI (reference sequence). In DNA, the CDR3 is TGTGCCAGCAGTTACTCGATGCAGGAATCCCAAGAGACCCAGTACTTC. As protein: CASSYSMQESQETQYF.

This clonotype appeared a few times. V usage is TRBV11-3 and J usage is TRBJ2-5; 7 bases are shared with TRBD2. After removal of 4 bases from V and 6 bases from J, the junction contained 5 bases not matched to a gene. The CDR3 has 13 amino acids. Germline V gene data show CDR1 as SGHNT and CDR2 as YENEEA. CDR3 sequence: CASSSGEGKTQYF. The CDR3 region has the DNA TGTGCCAGCAGCTCGGGGGAGGGTAAGACCCAGTACTTC.

J is TRBJ2-3 and V is TRBV29-1; 9 bases match TRBD2. This CDR3 region has 17 residues. The germline V gene encodes CDR1 SQVTM and CDR2 ANQGSEA. Losses at the gene ends were 3 bases for V and 2 bases for J; bases not matched to a gene: 12. The CDR3 nucleotides read TGCAGCGTTGACTGGGTGACTAGCGGAGACTACACAGATACGCAGTATTTT. Amino acids: CSVDWVTSGDYTDTQYF.

The sample holds many counts of this clonotype. This chain uses TRBV28 with TRBJ1-5, with 7 bases fitting TRBD1. After removal of 5 bases from V and 7 bases from J, the junction contained 8 bases not matched to a gene. CDR1 is MDHEN and CDR2 is SYDVKM in the germline V gene. CDR3 size: 14 residues. The CDR3 loop is CASSPRQGRQPQHF. The CDR3 nucleotides read TGTGCCAGCAGTCCGCGACAGGGACGCCAGCCCCAGCATTTT.

The J gene is TRBJ2-1, the V gene TRBV7-2, with D unclear. Deletions cut 5 bases from V and 0 bases from J, with 17 bases between. Germline assignment: CDR1 SGHTA and CDR2 FQGNSA. The CDR3 is 17 amino acids. The CDR3 loop is CASSPAGDPSSYNEQFF. The CDR3 coding sequence is TGTGCCAGCAGCCCAGCCGGCGACCCGAGCTCCTACAATGAGCAGTTCTTC.

The chain carries TRBV24-1 and TRBJ2-5; 9 bases line up with TRBD1. Trimming removed 10 bases from V and 3 bases from J; junction bases left unmatched: 5. The CDR3 consists of 13 residues. The germline CDR1 and CDR2 sequences are KGHDR and SFDVKD. CDR3 nucleotide sequence: TGTGCCACGCAGGACAGGGGAGAAGAGACCCAGTACTTC. This translates into CATQDRGEETQYF.

J is TRBJ2-1 and V is TRBV7-9; perhaps TRBD2 as D (5 bases). Matching the DNA end better, TRBJ2-7 makes the J call doubtful. The CDR3 extends over 14 amino acids. CDR1 and CDR2 from the germline V gene are SEHNR and FQNEAQ (reference sequence). CDR3 protein: CASSDGILHHEQYF. CDR3 nucleotide sequence: TGTGCCAGCAGCGACGGGATCCTCCACCACGAGCAGTACTTC.

This clonotype was detected only a few times. The rearrangement links TRBV7-9 to TRBJ2-7; maybe TRBD2 (6 bases). V lost 5 bases and J 3 bases, leaving 14 bases between the germline ends. The CDR3 spans 14 residues. Germline V CDR1 and CDR2: SEHNR, FQNEAQ (reference sequence). CDR3 sequence (DNA): TGTGCCAGCAGCCTCAACCGCGGGGTCTACGAGCAGTACTTC. It encodes CASSLNRGVYEQYF.

The J gene is TRBJ2-5, the V gene TRBV6-5; 8 bases line up with TRBD2. The better agreement between TRBJ2-7 and the DNA end casts doubt on the J call. CDR1 MNHEY and CDR2 SVGAGI come from the germline V gene. The CDR3 has 13 residues. The CDR3: CASRTSETYEQYF. DNA for the CDR3: TGTGCCAGCAGGACTAGCGAAACCTACGAGCAGTACTTC.

This clonotype was detected only a few times. The rearrangement uses TRBV11-1 and TRBJ2-7; the match to TRBD1 covers 7 bases. The CDR3 contains 16 residues. J gave up 1 base and V 2 bases, and 8 bases lay outside the gene matches. CDR1 is SGHAT and CDR2 is FQDESV in the germline V gene (reference sequence). CDR3 coding DNA: TGTGCCAGCAGCTTATCAGCCGACAGGGAGTCCTACGAGCAGTACTTC. It codes for CASSLSADRESYEQYF.

The chain uses TRBV7-2 and TRBJ2-4; perhaps D is TRBD1 or TRBD2 (5 bases each). The V gene's germline CDR1 is SGHTA and CDR2 FQGNSA. The CDR3 consists of 15 residues. V was cut by 8 bases and J by 2 bases, with 16 bases left in between. The CDR3 DNA reads TGTGCCAGCGGACTGGCCGGGGCCTCCAAAAACATTCAGTACTTC. It codes for CASGLAGASKNIQYF. The entire variable domain, with the rest obtained from reference TRBV7-2 and TRBJ2-4, is as follows: GAGVSQSPSNKVTEKGKDVELRCDPISGHTALYWYRQSLGQGLEFLIYFQGNSAPDKSGLPSDRFSAERTGGSVSTLTIQRTQQEDSAVYLCASGLAGASKNIQYFGAGTRLSVL.

This clonotype was observed a handful of times. The chain is built from TRBV28 and TRBJ1-6; TRBD1 matches at 8 bases. Germline CDR1 MDHEN, CDR2 SYDVKM. The CDR3 is 14 amino acids. The V gene end was trimmed by 4 bases and the J gene end by 8 bases; junction bases not matched to a gene: 4. CDR3 sequence (DNA): TGTGCCAGCAGTTCCAGGACAGGGTATTCACCCCTCCACTTT. Translating gives CASSSRTGYSPLHF.

This clonotype appeared many times. CDR3 residues: CASSQDLASATDTQYF. CDR3 coding DNA: TGCGCCAGCAGCCAAGATCTTGCTAGCGCCACAGATACGCAGTATTTT. V and J are TRBV4-3 and TRBJ2-3; a weak D match, TRBD2 (6 bases). Trimming removed 0 bases at V and 2 bases at J, with 12 bases between. The CDR3 consists of 16 residues. Germline CDR1 is LGHNA and CDR2 is YSLEER.

A few counts support this clonotype. The rearrangement uses TRBV6-2 or TRBV6-3 and TRBJ1-5, with TRBD1 matching over 7 bases. The CDR3 is 14 amino acids. Unmatched junction bases numbered 6, after V lost 6 bases and J lost 4 bases. Germline V gene sequence: CDR1 MNHEY, CDR2 SVGEGT. This chain's CDR3 is CASSRGQTNQPQHF. DNA of the CDR3: TGTGCCAGCAGCCGGGGACAGACTAATCAGCCCCAGCATTTT.

The chain recombines TRBV20-1 with TRBJ1-2; unclear D gene. This CDR3 contains 12 residues. The germline V gene encodes CDR1 DFQATT and CDR2 SNEGSKA (reference sequence). Trimming removed 0 bases at V and 6 bases at J, with 8 bases between. The CDR3 loop reads CSARDRVDGYTF. CDR3 in DNA: TGCAGTGCTAGAGATCGGGTGGATGGCTACACCTTC.

This clonotype was counted a few times. This chain joins TRBV9 and TRBJ2-1; 7 bases fit TRBD2. Germline loops: CDR1 SGDLS, CDR2 YYNGEE. The CDR3 consists of 18 residues. Losses at the gene ends were 0 bases for V and 0 bases for J; bases not matched to a gene: 9. As DNA, the CDR3 is TGTGCCAGCAGCGTAGGGGTAGGGCTAGCGGCCTCCTACAATGAGCAGTTCTTC. This encodes CASSVGVGLAASYNEQFF. The full variable domain, in which reference TRBV9 and TRBJ2-1 provide the parts outside the CDR3, is DSGVTQTPKHLITATGQRVTLRCSPRSGDLSVYWYQQSLDQGLQFLIQYYNGEERAKGNILERFSAQQFPDLHSELNLSSLELGDSALYFCASSVGVGLAASYNEQFFGPGTRLTVL.

The V gene is TRBV6-2 or TRBV6-3, the J gene TRBJ2-5; D might be TRBD1 or TRBD2, each matching 5 bases. The J call may be mistaken, given a closer DNA end match to TRBJ2-1. Per the germline V gene, CDR1 is MNHEY and CDR2 is SVGEGT. There are 12 residues in the CDR3. CDR3 DNA: TGTGCCAGCACCACGTGGGGGAATGAGCAGTTCTTC. Residues: CASTTWGNEQFF.

The sample holds a few counts of this clonotype. This rearrangement joins TRBV12-3 or TRBV12-4 to TRBJ2-7; D is unresolved. Trimming stripped 7 bases from V and 2 bases from J, with 9 bases between. The CDR3 extends over 12 amino acids. In DNA, the CDR3 is TGTGCCAGCACGCTTGACACCTACGAGCAGTACTTC. As protein: CASTLDTYEQYF.

This clonotype was seen a few times. The gene calls are TRBV12-3 or TRBV12-4 and TRBJ2-5; 8 bases match TRBD1. V lost 7 bases to trimming and J lost 11 bases; unmatched junction nucleotides: 15. The CDR3 spans 14 residues. This chain's CDR3 is CASTPTGDDVGQYF. DNA for the CDR3: TGTGCCAGCACCCCGACAGGGGATGACGTGGGGCAGTACTTC.

The chain uses TRBV4-3 and TRBJ2-6; D ambiguous. Germline assignment: CDR1 LGHNA and CDR2 YSLEER. V was shortened by 0 bases and J by 1 base, with 4 bases between the two germline ends. The CDR3 covers 15 residues. CDR3 sequence: CASSQDRSGANVLTF. The DNA of the CDR3 is TGCGCCAGCAGCCAAGACCGGTCTGGGGCCAACGTCCTGACTTTC.

The chain couples TRBV12-3 or TRBV12-4 to TRBJ1-3, with TRBD1 as a possible D gene (5 bases). The CDR3 extends over 16 amino acids. The V end was cut by 5 bases, the J end by 0 bases, with 14 bases between. The CDR3 bases are TGTGCCAGCAGTGCAAGGGACTCCTACTCTGGAAACACCATATATTTT. Protein sequence: CASSARDSYSGNTIYF.

The chain couples TRBV29-1 to TRBJ2-1; D possibly corresponds to TRBD2 (7 bases). The length of the CDR3 is 15 residues. The germline V gene encodes CDR1 SQVTM and CDR2 ANQGSEA. The V and J ends lost 3 bases and 0 bases respectively, with 12 bases between them. The CDR3 sequence: CSVDGGPSSYNEQFF. DNA of the CDR3: TGCAGCGTTGACGGGGGGCCTAGCTCCTACAATGAGCAGTTCTTC.